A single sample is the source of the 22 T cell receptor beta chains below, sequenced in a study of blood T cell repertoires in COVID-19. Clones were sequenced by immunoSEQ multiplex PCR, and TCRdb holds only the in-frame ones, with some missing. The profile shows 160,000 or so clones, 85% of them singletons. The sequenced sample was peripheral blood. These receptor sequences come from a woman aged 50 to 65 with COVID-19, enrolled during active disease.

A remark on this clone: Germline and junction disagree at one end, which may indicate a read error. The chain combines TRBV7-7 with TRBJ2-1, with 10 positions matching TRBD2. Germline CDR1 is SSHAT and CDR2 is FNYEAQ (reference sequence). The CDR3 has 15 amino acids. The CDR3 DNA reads TGTGCTAGCAGCTTAACTAGCGGGACCAACAATGAGCAGTTCTTC. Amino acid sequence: CASSLTSGTNNEQFF.

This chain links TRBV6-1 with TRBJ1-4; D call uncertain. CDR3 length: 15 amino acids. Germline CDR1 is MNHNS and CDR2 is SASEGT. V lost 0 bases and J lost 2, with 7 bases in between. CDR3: CASSEAGGTNEKLFF. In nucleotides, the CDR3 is TGTGCCAGCAGTGAAGCTGGAGGGACTAATGAAAAACTGTTTTTT.

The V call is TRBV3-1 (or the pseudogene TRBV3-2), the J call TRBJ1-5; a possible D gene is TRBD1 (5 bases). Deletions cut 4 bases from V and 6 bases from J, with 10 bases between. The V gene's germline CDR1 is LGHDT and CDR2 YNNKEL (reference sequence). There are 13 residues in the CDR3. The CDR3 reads CASSLLTGQPQHF. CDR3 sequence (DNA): TGTGCCAGCAGCCTACTTACAGGTCAGCCCCAGCATTTT.

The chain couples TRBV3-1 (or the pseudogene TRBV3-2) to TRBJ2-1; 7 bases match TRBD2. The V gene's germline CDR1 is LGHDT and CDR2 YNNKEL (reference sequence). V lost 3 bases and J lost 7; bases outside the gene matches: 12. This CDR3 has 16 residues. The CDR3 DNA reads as TGTGCCAGCAGCCACGGGGGTGGGCGGGGGATAAATGAGCAGTTCTTC. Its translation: CASSHGGGRGINEQFF.

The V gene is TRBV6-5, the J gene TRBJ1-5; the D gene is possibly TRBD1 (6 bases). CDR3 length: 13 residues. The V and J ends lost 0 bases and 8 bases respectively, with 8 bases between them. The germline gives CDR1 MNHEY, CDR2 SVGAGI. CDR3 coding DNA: TGTGCCAGCAGTTACTCCAGGGGCAAGCCCCAGCATTTT. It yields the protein CASSYSRGKPQHF.

CDR3 sequence reads: CASSEGQGVGTEAFF. CDR3 coding DNA: TGTGCCAGCAGTGAGGGACAGGGGGTAGGTACTGAAGCTTTCTTT. The chain has TRBV6-1 and TRBJ1-1, with 11 positions matching TRBD1. The V and J ends lost 3 bases and 5 bases, in that order; junction bases with no gene match: 5. CDR3 length: 15 amino acids. CDR1 and CDR2 from the germline V gene are MNHNS and SASEGT.

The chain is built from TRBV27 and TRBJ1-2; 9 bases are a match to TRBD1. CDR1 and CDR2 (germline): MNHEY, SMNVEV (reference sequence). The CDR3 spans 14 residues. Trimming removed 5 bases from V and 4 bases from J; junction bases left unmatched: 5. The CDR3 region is CASSEGQGGYGYTF. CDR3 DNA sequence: TGTGCCAGCAGTGAGGGACAGGGTGGCTATGGCTACACCTTC.

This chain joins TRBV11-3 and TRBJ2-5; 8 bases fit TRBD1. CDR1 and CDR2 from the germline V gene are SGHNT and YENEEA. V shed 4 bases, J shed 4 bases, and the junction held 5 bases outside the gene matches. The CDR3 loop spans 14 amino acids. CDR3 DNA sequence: TGTGCCAGCAGCTCAGACAGGGGCCGAGAGACCCAGTACTTC. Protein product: CASSSDRGRETQYF.

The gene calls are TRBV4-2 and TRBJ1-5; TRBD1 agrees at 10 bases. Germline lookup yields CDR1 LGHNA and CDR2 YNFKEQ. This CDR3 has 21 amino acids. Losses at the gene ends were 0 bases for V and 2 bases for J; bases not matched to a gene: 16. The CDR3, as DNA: TGTGCCAGCAGCCAAGAACCTTTTGGGACAGGGGTGGGGAGGGGCAATCAGCCCCAGCATTTT. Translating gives CASSQEPFGTGVGRGNQPQHF.

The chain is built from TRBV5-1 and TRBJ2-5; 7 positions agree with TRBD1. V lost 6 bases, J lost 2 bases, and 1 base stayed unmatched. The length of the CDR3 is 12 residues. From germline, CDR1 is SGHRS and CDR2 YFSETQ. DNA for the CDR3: TGCGCCAGCACAGGGGGACAAGAGACCCAGTACTTC. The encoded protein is CASTGGQETQYF.

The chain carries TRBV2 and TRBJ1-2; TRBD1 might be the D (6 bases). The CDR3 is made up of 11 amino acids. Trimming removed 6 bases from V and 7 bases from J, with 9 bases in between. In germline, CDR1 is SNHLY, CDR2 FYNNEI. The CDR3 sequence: CASSLQGGYTF. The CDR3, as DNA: TGTGCCAGCAGCCTACAGGGTGGCTACACCTTC.

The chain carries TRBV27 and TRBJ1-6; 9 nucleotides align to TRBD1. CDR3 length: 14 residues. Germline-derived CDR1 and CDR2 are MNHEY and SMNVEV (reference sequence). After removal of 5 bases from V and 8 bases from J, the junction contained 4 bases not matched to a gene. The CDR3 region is CASSPRTGDSPLHF. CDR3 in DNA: TGTGCCAGCAGTCCTCGGACAGGGGATTCACCCCTCCACTTT.

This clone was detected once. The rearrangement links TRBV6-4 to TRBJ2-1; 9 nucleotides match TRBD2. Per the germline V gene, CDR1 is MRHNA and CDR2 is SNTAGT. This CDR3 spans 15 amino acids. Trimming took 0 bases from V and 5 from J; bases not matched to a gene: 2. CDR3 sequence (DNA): TGTGCCAGCAGTGACTCGCGGGGGGGGGACAATGAGCAGTTCTTC. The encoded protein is CASSDSRGGDNEQFF.

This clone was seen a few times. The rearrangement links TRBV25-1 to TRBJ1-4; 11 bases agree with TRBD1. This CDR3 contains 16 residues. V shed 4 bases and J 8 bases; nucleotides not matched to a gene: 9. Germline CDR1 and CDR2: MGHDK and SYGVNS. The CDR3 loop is CASSAPPGQGEEKLFF. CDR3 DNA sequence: TGTGCCAGCAGTGCTCCCCCGGGACAGGGGGAAGAAAAACTGTTTTTT.

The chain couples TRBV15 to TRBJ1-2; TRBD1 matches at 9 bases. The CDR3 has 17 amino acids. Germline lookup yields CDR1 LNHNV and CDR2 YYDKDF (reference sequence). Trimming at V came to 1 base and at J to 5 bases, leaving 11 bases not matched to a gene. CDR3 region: CATSRGGFRTGAYGYTF. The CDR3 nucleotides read TGTGCCACCAGCAGAGGCGGTTTTAGGACAGGGGCGTATGGCTACACCTTC.

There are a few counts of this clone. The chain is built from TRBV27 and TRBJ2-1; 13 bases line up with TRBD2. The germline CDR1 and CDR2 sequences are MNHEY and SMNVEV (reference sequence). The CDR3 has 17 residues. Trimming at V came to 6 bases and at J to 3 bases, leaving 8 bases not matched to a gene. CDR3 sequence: CASRGGTSGTFYNEQFF. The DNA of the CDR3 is TGTGCCAGCAGGGGCGGGACTAGCGGGACTTTCTACAATGAGCAGTTCTTC.

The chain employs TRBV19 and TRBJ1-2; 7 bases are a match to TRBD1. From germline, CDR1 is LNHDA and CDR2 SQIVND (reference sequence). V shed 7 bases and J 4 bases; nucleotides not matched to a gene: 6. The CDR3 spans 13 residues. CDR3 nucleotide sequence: TGTGCCAGTAATGCAGGGGGGACCTATGGCTACACCTTC. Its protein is CASNAGGTYGYTF. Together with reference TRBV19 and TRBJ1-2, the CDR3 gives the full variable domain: DGGITQSPKYLFRKEGQNVTLSCEQNLNHDAMYWYRQDPGQGLRLIYYSQIVNDFQKGDIAEGYSVSREKKESFPLTVTSAQKNPTAFYLCASNAGGTYGYTFGSGTRLTVV.

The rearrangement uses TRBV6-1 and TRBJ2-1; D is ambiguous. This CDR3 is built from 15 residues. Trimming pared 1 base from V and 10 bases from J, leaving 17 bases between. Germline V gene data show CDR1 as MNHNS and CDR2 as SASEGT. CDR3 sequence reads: CASSEGKEVWREQFF. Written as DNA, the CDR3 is TGTGCCAGCAGTGAAGGTAAAGAGGTTTGGCGGGAGCAGTTCTTC.

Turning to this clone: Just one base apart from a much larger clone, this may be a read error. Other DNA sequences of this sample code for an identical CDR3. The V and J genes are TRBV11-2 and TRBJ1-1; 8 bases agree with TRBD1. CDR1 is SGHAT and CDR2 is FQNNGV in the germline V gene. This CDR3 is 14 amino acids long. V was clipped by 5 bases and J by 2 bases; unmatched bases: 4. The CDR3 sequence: CASSPGQGNTEAFF. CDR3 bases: TGTGCCAGCAGCCCCGGACAGGGTAACACTGAAGCTTTCTTT. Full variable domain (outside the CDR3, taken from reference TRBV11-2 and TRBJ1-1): EAGVAQSPRYKIIEKRQSVAFWCNPISGHATLYWYQQILGQGPKLLIQFQNNGVVDDSQLPKDRFSAERLKGVDSTLKIQPAKLEDSAVYLCASSPGQGNTEAFFGQGTRLTVV.

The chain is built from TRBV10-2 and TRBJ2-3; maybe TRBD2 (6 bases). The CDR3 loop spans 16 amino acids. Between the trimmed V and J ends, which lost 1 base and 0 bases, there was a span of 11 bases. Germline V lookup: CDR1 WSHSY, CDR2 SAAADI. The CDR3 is CASSELLAYSTDTQYF. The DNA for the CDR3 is TGCGCCAGCAGTGAGTTGCTAGCGTATAGCACAGATACGCAGTATTTT.

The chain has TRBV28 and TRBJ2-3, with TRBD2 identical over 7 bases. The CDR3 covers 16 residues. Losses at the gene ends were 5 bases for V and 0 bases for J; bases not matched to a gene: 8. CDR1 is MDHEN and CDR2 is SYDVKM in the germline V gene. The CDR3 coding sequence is TGTGCCAGCAGTACCCCAGCGGGGACTAGCACAGATACGCAGTATTTT. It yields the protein CASSTPAGTSTDTQYF.

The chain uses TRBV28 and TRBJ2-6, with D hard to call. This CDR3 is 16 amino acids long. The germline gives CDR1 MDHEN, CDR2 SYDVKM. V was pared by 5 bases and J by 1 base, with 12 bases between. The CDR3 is CASSQIPRSGANVLTF. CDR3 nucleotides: TGTGCCAGCAGTCAAATACCGAGATCTGGGGCCAACGTCCTGACTTTC.